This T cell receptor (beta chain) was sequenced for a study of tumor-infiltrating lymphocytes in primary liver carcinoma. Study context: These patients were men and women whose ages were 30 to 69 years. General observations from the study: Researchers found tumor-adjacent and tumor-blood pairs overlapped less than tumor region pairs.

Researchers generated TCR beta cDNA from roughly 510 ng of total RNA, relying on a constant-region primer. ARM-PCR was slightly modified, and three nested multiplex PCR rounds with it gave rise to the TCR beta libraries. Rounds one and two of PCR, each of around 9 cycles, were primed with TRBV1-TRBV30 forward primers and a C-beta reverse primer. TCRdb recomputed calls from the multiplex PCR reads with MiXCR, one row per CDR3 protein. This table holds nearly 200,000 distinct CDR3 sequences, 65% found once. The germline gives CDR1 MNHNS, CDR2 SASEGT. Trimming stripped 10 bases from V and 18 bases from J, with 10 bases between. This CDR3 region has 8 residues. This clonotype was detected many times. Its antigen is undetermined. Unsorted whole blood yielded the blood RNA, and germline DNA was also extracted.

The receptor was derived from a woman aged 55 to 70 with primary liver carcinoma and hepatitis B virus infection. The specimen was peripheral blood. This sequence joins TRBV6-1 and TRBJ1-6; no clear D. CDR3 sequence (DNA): TGTGCCACCAATAACGACCACTTT. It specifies CATNNDHF.